These 25 T cell receptor beta chains originate from one sample sequenced in a study of CD8 T cells in ankylosing spondylitis. These receptors' targets are unknown. TCRdb redid the calling of the 5' RACE reads with MiXCR, one entry per CDR3 protein. The sample lists about 540,000 distinct CDR3 sequences; roughly an eighth were seen once. General study points: A TCR beta motif of several highly homologous variants seemed to mark ankylosing spondylitis blood.

The sample comprised blood, either unsorted or a sorted T cell fraction (not recorded which). Every receptor here comes from a male donor with ankylosing spondylitis.

This clonotype was seen only a few times. The chain has TRBV5-6 and TRBJ2-2; TRBD1 or TRBD2 may be the D gene (6 bases each). With 7 bases removed from V and 4 bases from J, the gap between germline ends came to 29 bases. CDR1 is SGHDT, CDR2 YYEEEE, per germline. CDR3 length: 19 residues. DNA of the CDR3: TGTGCCAGCGGCCTTCGCCCCGGGAAGGCGGGACAACTCACCGGGGAGCTGTTTTTT. Translated: CASGLRPGKAGQLTGELFF.

A few counts support this clonotype. This rearrangement joins TRBV18 to TRBJ2-2, with 9 positions matching TRBD1. The CDR3 loop spans 17 amino acids. The junction had 6 bases not matched to a gene; V was cut back by 0 bases and J by 4 bases. Germline V lookup: CDR1 KGHSH, CDR2 LQKENI. The CDR3 nucleotides read TGTGCCAGCTCACCACCGGGACAGGGAGGATTCACCGGGGAGCTGTTTTTT. Translation: CASSPPGQGGFTGELFF.

This clonotype was detected a few times. V usage is TRBV3-1 and J usage is TRBJ2-6; a possible D gene is TRBD2 (6 bases). V lost 0 bases, J lost 4 bases, and 10 bases lay in between. There are 16 residues in the CDR3. Germline loops: CDR1 LGHDT, CDR2 YNNKEL (reference sequence). CDR3: CASSQEFREGANVLTF. The CDR3 nucleotides are TGTGCCAGCAGCCAAGAGTTTCGGGAGGGGGCCAACGTCCTGACTTTC.

The V gene is TRBV20-1, the J gene TRBJ2-1; D remains unclear. Germline V CDR1 and CDR2: DFQATT, SNEGSKA (reference sequence). The CDR3 has 12 amino acids. Trimming removed 3 bases at V and 7 bases at J, with 10 bases between. This CDR3 is CSASKGRNEQFF. The CDR3 DNA reads TGCAGTGCTAGCAAGGGTAGGAATGAGCAGTTCTTC.

The table lists this clonotype with a few counts. The chain couples TRBV12-3 or TRBV12-4 to TRBJ2-7; perhaps TRBD1 as D (6 bases). There are 15 residues in the CDR3. V was shortened by 6 bases and J by 1 base, with 16 bases between the two germline ends. This chain's CDR3 is CASRRAGDTSYEQYF. The CDR3 DNA reads TGTGCCAGCAGACGAGCAGGGGACACATCCTACGAGCAGTACTTC.

CDR3 region: CASRGQGHLDEQFF. DNA of the CDR3: TGTGCCAGCAGGGGACAGGGGCATCTCGATGAGCAGTTCTTC. The genes are TRBV7-9 and TRBJ2-1; 10 bases align to TRBD1. Germline trimming cut 6 bases from V and 8 bases from J; bases unmatched to any gene: 7. CDR3 length equals 14 residues. Germline CDR1 SEHNR, CDR2 FQNEAQ (reference sequence).

A few counts support this clonotype. The rearrangement links TRBV28 to TRBJ2-1, with D perhaps TRBD2 (7 bases). CDR3 length: 14 residues. The V end lost 5 bases, the J end lost 9 bases, and 17 bases lay between the germline ends. Germline loops: CDR1 MDHEN, CDR2 SYDVKM. In nucleotides, the CDR3 is TGTGCCAGCAGTCCGCCGCGGGGGCGGGGTGAGCAGTTCTTC. Its protein is CASSPPRGRGEQFF.

This clonotype was seen a few times. The chain is built from TRBV7-7 and TRBJ2-3; the D is unclear. CDR3 length: 13 residues. V dropped 5 bases and J dropped 4 bases, with 10 bases sitting between them. Germline V gene lookup returns CDR1 SSHAT and CDR2 FNYEAQ (reference sequence). CDR3 sequence (DNA): TGTGCCAGCAGCCACGGGCGATCAGATACGCAGTATTTT. Its protein is CASSHGRSDTQYF.

The chain has TRBV29-1 and TRBJ1-1; D remains ambiguous. This CDR3 is 13 amino acids long. Germline lookup yields CDR1 SQVTM and CDR2 ANQGSEA. V was trimmed by 2 bases and J by 3 bases, leaving 10 bases between them. CDR3: CSVEKGFDTEAFF. DNA of the CDR3: TGCAGCGTTGAAAAAGGGTTTGACACTGAAGCTTTCTTT.

This clonotype was seen only a few times. This sequence joins TRBV7-9 and TRBJ2-1, with 13 bases aligning to TRBD2. With V trimmed by 5 bases and J by 6 bases, 4 bases remained unmatched. The CDR3 runs to 15 residues. Germline V gene lookup returns CDR1 SEHNR and CDR2 FQNEAQ (reference sequence). CDR3 loop: CASSLLAGGTNEQFF. For the CDR3, the DNA is TGTGCCAGCAGCCTACTAGCGGGAGGGACCAATGAGCAGTTCTTC. Full variable domain (remainder filled in from reference TRBV7-9 and TRBJ2-1): DTGVSQNPRHKITKRGQNVTFRCDPISEHNRLYWYRQTLGQGPEFLTYFQNEAQLEKSRLLSDRFSAERPKGSFSTLEIQRTEQGDSAMYLCASSLLAGGTNEQFFGPGTRLTVL.

This clonotype was seen at least ten times. The chain combines TRBV24-1 with TRBJ2-1, with 8 bases that match TRBD1. After removal of 8 bases from V and 4 bases from J, the junction contained 6 bases not matched to a gene. The CDR3 loop spans 14 amino acids. Germline values: CDR1 KGHDR, CDR2 SFDVKD. Written as DNA, the CDR3 is TGTGCCACCACGGCAGGGGGCAGTTACAATGAGCAGTTCTTC. It specifies CATTAGGSYNEQFF.

Many counts were recorded for this clonotype. V usage is TRBV4-1 and J usage is TRBJ1-2; TRBD1 agrees at 11 bases. The germline CDR1 and CDR2 sequences are MGHRA and YSYEKL. The CDR3 is 16 amino acids. Germline trimming cut 5 bases from V and 7 bases from J; bases unmatched to any gene: 12. CDR3 DNA: TGCGCCAGCAGCATTCGTCCGGGACAGGGGGTGGGTGGCTACACCTTC. Its protein is CASSIRPGQGVGGYTF.

There are many counts of this clonotype. This chain uses TRBV12-3 or TRBV12-4 with TRBJ2-2, with TRBD2 matching 12 bases. V lost 4 bases to trimming and J lost 0 bases; unmatched junction nucleotides: 6. This CDR3 is built from 18 residues. This chain's CDR3 is CASSSRGLAGSNTGELFF. The CDR3 DNA reads as TGTGCCAGCAGTTCAAGGGGACTAGCGGGCTCGAACACCGGGGAGCTGTTTTTT.

In its sample, this clonotype was seen many times. The chain employs TRBV20-1 and TRBJ1-1, with D perhaps matching TRBD1 (6 bases). Germline lookup yields CDR1 DFQATT and CDR2 SNEGSKA (reference sequence). Trimming took off 7 bases at V and 7 bases at J, with 19 bases between the two ends. The CDR3 sequence is 13 residues long. CDR3 nucleotides: TGCAGTGGGAGGACAGAGGTTACCAGTGAAGCTTTCTTT. It encodes CSGRTEVTSEAFF.

This sequence joins TRBV28 and TRBJ2-5, with D possibly TRBD1 on 6 matching bases. The ends were cut back, 3 bases at V and 5 bases at J, with 16 bases in the middle. The CDR3 contains 15 residues. Germline values: CDR1 MDHEN, CDR2 SYDVKM. CDR3 in amino acids: CASSLPRGQRETQYF. CDR3 nucleotides: TGTGCCAGCAGTTTGCCTCGGGGACAAAGGGAGACCCAGTACTTC. The variable domain in full, completed from reference TRBV28 and TRBJ2-5, reads DVKVTQSSRYLVKRTGEKVFLECVQDMDHENMFWYRQDPGLGLRLIYFSYDVKMKEKGDIPEGYSVSREKKERFSLILESASTNQTSMYLCASSLPRGQRETQYFGPGTRLLVL.

This clonotype was picked up many times. The chain combines TRBV20-1 with TRBJ1-4; a weak D match, TRBD1 (5 bases). The germline V and J ends were trimmed by 6 bases and 3 bases, with 14 bases remaining between them. The germline gives CDR1 DFQATT, CDR2 SNEGSKA (reference sequence). This CDR3 comprises 14 residues. The CDR3 reads CSATEDTPNEKLFF. CDR3 nucleotide sequence: TGCAGTGCCACAGAGGACACCCCTAATGAAAAACTGTTTTTT.

CDR3 DNA sequence: TGCAGTGCTTCGTTAACGGGGGAGACCCAGTACTTC. It encodes CSASLTGETQYF. The rearrangement joins TRBV20-1 to TRBJ2-5; a possible D gene is TRBD2 (5 bases). V was shortened by 5 bases and J by 5 bases, with 12 bases between the two germline ends. CDR1 and CDR2 from the germline V gene are DFQATT and SNEGSKA (reference sequence). CDR3 length equals 12 residues.

There are a few counts of this clonotype. The chain combines TRBV6-1 with TRBJ2-5, with 7 bases matching TRBD1. This CDR3 spans 15 amino acids. Looked up from germline, CDR1 is MNHNS and CDR2 is SASEGT. Trimming removed 6 bases from V and 0 bases from J; junction bases left unmatched: 7. CDR3 bases: TGTGCCAGCAGCCAGACAGGGACGTACCAAGAGACCCAGTACTTC. Translation gives CASSQTGTYQETQYF.

This clonotype was recorded at least ten times. This chain uses TRBV4-2 with TRBJ2-2; possible D gene TRBD2, 5 bases. V shed 4 bases and J shed 4 bases, with 16 bases lying between them. Germline lookup yields CDR1 LGHNA and CDR2 YNFKEQ. The CDR3 extends over 16 amino acids. CDR3 amino acids: CASSPAKGVFTGELFF. The CDR3 DNA is TGTGCCAGCAGCCCTGCCAAGGGAGTATTCACCGGGGAGCTGTTTTTT.

Only a few counts were recorded for this clonotype. This chain links TRBV21-1 with TRBJ2-3; the D call of TRBD2 is as the table states it, not checked on the DNA. TRBV21-1 is a recognized pseudogene. The CDR3 runs to 17 residues. Here the CDR3 reads CASSKARPSGSTDTQYF. CDR3 nucleotide sequence: TGTGCCAGCAGCAAAGCTCGGCCTAGCGGTAGCACAGATACGCAGTATTTT.

The chain is built from TRBV5-1 and TRBJ2-7; 9 bases are shared with TRBD1. From germline, CDR1 is SGHRS and CDR2 YFSETQ. This CDR3 is 16 amino acids long. V was pared by 2 bases and J by 2 bases, with 8 bases of the junction left unmatched. CDR3 DNA: TGCGCCAGCAGCTTACGGTTCGGGACAGGGACCTACGAGCAGTACTTC. Protein: CASSLRFGTGTYEQYF.

This clonotype was observed a few times. The V call is TRBV3-1, the J call TRBJ2-7, with D perhaps TRBD2 (5 bases). The CDR3 is made up of 17 amino acids. Per the germline V gene, CDR1 is LGHDT and CDR2 is YNNKEL (reference sequence). V lost 0 bases to trimming and J lost 4 bases, with 19 bases between them. The DNA for the CDR3 is TGTGCCAGCAGCCAAGAAATCCCCCGGGGAATAAGTTACGAGCAGTACTTC. Residues: CASSQEIPRGISYEQYF.

This clonotype was seen repeatedly, ten times or more. The chain employs TRBV2 and TRBJ2-3; possible D gene TRBD1, 6 bases. Per germline, CDR1 SNHLY and CDR2 FYNNEI. This CDR3 region has 14 residues. The V end lost 3 bases, the J end lost 5 bases, and 12 bases lay between the germline ends. As DNA, the CDR3 is TGTGCCAGCAGTGATGAGGGGGTGGAAGATACGCAGTATTTT. It is translated as CASSDEGVEDTQYF.

This clonotype was counted between two and nine times. The chain has TRBV27 and TRBJ2-1, with D maybe TRBD2 (7 bases). The V gene lost 7 bases and the J gene lost 7 bases, with 23 bases spanning the gap. This CDR3 has 16 residues. Germline-derived CDR1 and CDR2 are MNHEY and SMNVEV (reference sequence). CDR3 loop: CASNALGGGVVNEQFF. CDR3 bases: TGTGCCAGCAACGCCCTAGGGGGAGGGGTGGTTAATGAGCAGTTCTTC.

This clonotype was found a few times. The V and J genes are TRBV7-2 and TRBJ2-7; no firm D call. Germline CDR1 and CDR2: SGHTA and FQGNSA. The CDR3 extends over 12 amino acids. The V and J ends lost 1 base and 7 bases respectively, with 8 bases between them. The CDR3 is CASSLDTGEQYV. The CDR3 region has the DNA TGTGCCAGCAGCTTAGATACCGGGGAGCAGTACGTC.